The rows below give T cell receptor beta chains drawn from one sample of a study of blood T cell repertoires in COVID-19. TCRdb's copy holds only in-frame clones and misses some; the assay was immunoSEQ multiplex PCR. The data contain tens of thousands of clones, about 91% of them seen just once; the ten biggest clones take up roughly 4.9%. The source material was peripheral blood. The source of these receptors is an elderly woman with active COVID-19. The CDR3 runs from the conserved cysteine through the conserved F or W. D genes are given only for firm matches. The listing skips clone size in some rows; elsewhere it reads once, few, many or a size class.

j_call d_call v_call clone_size cdr3_aa cdr3_nt
TRBJ1-1 NA TRBV7-2 NA CASSHFTLEAFF TGTGCCAGCAGCCACTTTACGTTAGAGGCTTTCTTT
TRBJ1-5 NA TRBV19 NA CASSLPYQPQHF TGTGCCAGTAGTCTCCCCTATCAGCCCCAGCATTTT
TRBJ2-1 TRBD2 TRBV5-6 NA CASSLRLAGGMDEQFF TGTGCCAGCAGCTTGCGCCTAGCGGGAGGAATGGATGAGCAGTTCTTC
TRBJ2-1 TRBD2 TRBV18 NA CASSPPSGRFNEQFF TGTGCCAGCTCACCACCGAGCGGGAGGTTCAATGAGCAGTTCTTC
TRBJ2-2 NA TRBV5-1 NA CASSPGTSNTGELFF TGCGCCAGCAGTCCCGGGACTTCCAACACCGGGGAGCTGTTTTTT
TRBJ2-3 TRBD2 TRBV5-4 NA CASSPGGGASTDTQYF TGTGCCAGCAGCCCGGGGGGAGGGGCTAGCACAGATACGCAGTATTTT
TRBJ2-3 NA TRBV18 NA CASSLQRRTDTQYF TGTGCCAGCTCTCTCCAGCGGCGCACAGATACGCAGTATTTT
TRBJ1-1 NA TRBV28 NA CASSGWTAFEAFF TGTGCCAGCAGCGGATGGACAGCATTTGAAGCTTTCTTT
TRBJ2-1 TRBD2 TRBV18 NA CASSPPGAGGGSNEQFF TGTGCCAGCTCACCCCCTGGGGCGGGAGGAGGGAGCAATGAGCAGTTCTTC
TRBJ2-5 TRBD1 TRBV7-2 NA CASSRTGQGQETQYF TGTGCCAGCAGCCGCACGGGACAGGGTCAGGAGACCCAGTACTTC
TRBJ2-1 NA TRBV10-3 NA CAIRSSVDNEQFF TGTGCCATCAGATCTAGCGTGGACAATGAGCAGTTCTTC
TRBJ2-1 NA TRBV21-1 NA CASSLRTSGAYNEQFF TGTGCCAGCAGCCTCCGGACTAGCGGGGCTTACAATGAGCAGTTCTTC
TRBJ2-1 TRBD2 TRBV27 NA CASSRSIAMNLAGHNEQFF TGTGCCAGCAGCCGCAGTATAGCTATGAACCTAGCGGGGCACAATGAGCAGTTCTTC
TRBJ2-3 TRBD2 TRBV19 NA CASSRGTSGGTDTQYF TGTGCCAGTAGTAGAGGGACTAGCGGGGGCACAGATACGCAGTATTTT
TRBJ1-4 TRBD1 TRBV27 NA CASSTGTGNEKLFF TGTGCCAGCAGCACCGGGACAGGGAATGAAAAACTGTTTTTT
TRBJ2-3 NA TRBV9 NA CASSVEGIGTDTQYF TGTGCCAGCAGCGTGGAGGGGATTGGCACAGATACGCAGTATTTT
TRBJ1-2 TRBD1 TRBV28 NA CASSPSDREDGYTF TGTGCCAGCAGTCCCAGCGACAGGGAGGATGGCTACACCTTC
TRBJ2-6 NA TRBV5-5 NA CASSLFQSGANVLTF TGTGCCAGCAGCTTGTTTCAGTCGGGGGCCAACGTCCTGACTTTC
TRBJ2-3 TRBD2 TRBV7-3 NA CASSLASGSGADTQYF TGTGCCAGCAGCTTAGCTAGCGGGAGTGGCGCAGATACGCAGTATTTT
TRBJ2-6 NA TRBV28 NA CASSSESGANVLTF TGTGCCAGCAGTTCAGAATCAGGGGCCAACGTCCTGACTTTC
TRBJ2-5 NA TRBV11-3 NA CASSLGGWEVETQYF TGTGCCAGCAGCTTAGGTGGATGGGAGGTGGAGACCCAGTACTTC
TRBJ1-5 NA TRBV19 NA CASSIRFAGWSNQPQHF TGTGCCAGTAGCATCAGGTTTGCGGGCTGGAGCAATCAGCCCCAGCATTTT
TRBJ2-7 TRBD2 TRBV7-9 NA CASSLAGLAGRLHEQYF TGTGCCAGCAGCTTAGCTGGGCTAGCGGGCCGCCTTCACGAGCAGTACTTC
TRBJ2-7 TRBD2 TRBV28 NA CASSFLPPGLASYEQYF TGTGCCAGCAGTTTTCTACCACCGGGACTAGCGAGCTACGAGCAGTACTTC
TRBJ2-1 NA TRBV7-3 NA CASSLNAPQGGEQFF TGTGCCAGCAGCTTAAATGCGCCCCAGGGCGGTGAGCAGTTCTTC
TRBJ2-1 TRBD2 TRBV18 once CASSPGLLAGAYNEQFF TGTGCCAGCTCACCGGGTCTCCTAGCGGGAGCCTACAATGAGCAGTTCTTC
TRBJ2-7 TRBD2 TRBV7-2 NA CASSPRPLSQRGSYEQYF TGTGCCAGCAGCCCGCGGCCTTTGTCCCAGCGGGGCTCCTACGAGCAGTACTTC
TRBJ2-1 NA TRBV29-1 few CSVGRGRYNEQFF TGCAGCGTTGGCAGGGGAAGATACAATGAGCAGTTCTTC
TRBJ2-1 TRBD1 TRBV19 once CASSIVAGGFNEQFF TGTGCCAGTAGTATAGTGGCAGGGGGATTCAATGAGCAGTTCTTC
TRBJ2-1 NA TRBV11-3 NA CASSLDGSDEQFF TGTGCCAGCAGCTTAGACGGGTCAGATGAGCAGTTCTTC
TRBJ2-1 NA TRBV3-1/TRBV3-2 NA CASSQESEGEQFF TGTGCCAGCAGCCAAGAAAGTGAGGGAGAGCAGTTCTTC